A single sample is the source of the 15 T cell receptor beta chains below, sequenced in a study of T cell repertoires in cytomegalovirus infection. MiXCR was run by TCRdb on the reads, yielding one entry per CDR3 protein. Of about 190,000 distinct CDR3 sequences listed, 28% are singletons. The sample comprised PBMCs. All receptors derive from a human donor in good health (CMV status not recorded). Some clones in this sample may be carry-over from other donors' samples.

The J gene is TRBJ1-2, the V gene TRBV5-1, with TRBD1 matching over 7 bases. The CDR3 loop spans 14 amino acids. CDR1 SGHRS and CDR2 YFSETQ come from the germline V gene. The ends lost 0 bases at V and 8 bases at J; junction bases unmatched: 7. CDR3 coding DNA: TGCGCCAGCAGCTTGGACAGGGGAGGACGAGGCTACACCTTC. Translation gives CASSLDRGGRGYTF.

This clonotype was detected only a few times. The rearrangement uses TRBV24-1 and TRBJ2-2; 8 nucleotides align to TRBD1. This CDR3 region has 12 residues. The ends lost 12 bases at V and 5 bases at J; junction bases unmatched: 4. From germline, CDR1 is KGHDR and CDR2 SFDVKD. The CDR3 DNA reads as TGTGCCTCCCAGGGGGCGACCGGGGAGCTGTTTTTT. Its protein product is CASQGATGELFF.

This clonotype was found a few times. The rearrangement joins TRBV12-5 to TRBJ1-4; D is unclear. The CDR3 is made up of 16 amino acids. V shed 2 bases and J shed 3 bases, with 13 bases lying between them. Germline V lookup: CDR1 LGHNT, CDR2 FRNRAP. CDR3 in DNA: TGTGCTAGTGGTTTGTCCTCGGGAGCCGCTAATGAAAAACTGTTTTTT. Residues: CASGLSSGAANEKLFF.

This CDR3 is CASSTLGDASSGANVLTF. CDR3 coding DNA: TGTGCCAGCAGTACCCTGGGGGACGCCAGCTCTGGGGCCAACGTCCTGACTTTC. The J gene is TRBJ2-6, the V gene TRBV2; perhaps D is TRBD1 or TRBD2 (5 bases each). Germline V lookup: CDR1 SNHLY, CDR2 FYNNEI. CDR3 length: 18 residues. Trimming shortened V by 5 bases and J by 0 bases, and 17 bases separated the two germline ends.

This clonotype occurred many times. The genes are TRBV7-2 and TRBJ2-2; D gene uncertain. The CDR3 has 14 amino acids. Germline V CDR1 and CDR2: SGHTA, FQGNSA. Trimming took 2 bases from V and 3 from J, leaving 7 bases between them. The CDR3 bases are TGTGCCAGCAGCTTACACCGGGACACCGGGGAGCTGTTTTTT. Protein product: CASSLHRDTGELFF.

This chain joins TRBV5-5 and TRBJ2-7; 10 bases are a match to TRBD2. This CDR3 region has 15 residues. V lost 3 bases, J lost 2 bases, and 5 bases stayed unmatched. The V gene's germline CDR1 is SGHKS and CDR2 YYEKEE (reference sequence). The CDR3: CASSSGLAVTYEQYF. The CDR3, as DNA: TGTGCCAGCAGCTCCGGACTAGCGGTTACCTACGAGCAGTACTTC. Full variable domain (outside the CDR3, taken from reference TRBV5-5 and TRBJ2-7): DAGVTQSPTHLIKTRGQQVTLRCSPISGHKSVSWYQQVLGQGPQFIFQYYEKEERGRGNFPDRFSARQFPNYSSELNVNALLLGDSALYLCASSSGLAVTYEQYFGPGTRLTVT.

This clonotype occurred a few times. V and J are TRBV28 and TRBJ2-7; possible D gene TRBD1, 6 bases. V lost 5 bases and J lost 1, with 12 bases in between. The germline CDR1 and CDR2 sequences are MDHEN and SYDVKM. This CDR3 has 14 residues. The CDR3 DNA reads as TGTGCCAGCAGTCCTTCTGACAGGTCCTACGAGCAGTACTTC. Translating it yields CASSPSDRSYEQYF.

This chain uses TRBV14 with TRBJ1-1, with D possibly being TRBD1 (5 bases). The CDR3 covers 13 residues. With 10 bases removed from V and 1 base from J, the gap between germline ends came to 13 bases. The germline V gene has CDR1 SGHDN and CDR2 FVKESK. The chain's CDR3 is CATAAGWNTEAFF. The CDR3 region has the DNA TGTGCCACCGCGGCAGGGTGGAACACTGAAGCTTTCTTT.

The V call is TRBV7-3, the J call TRBJ1-2; tentative D call: TRBD1 (6 bases). CDR1 is SGHTA and CDR2 is FQGTGA in the germline V gene. V shed 4 bases and J shed 5 bases, with 20 bases lying between them. The CDR3 totals 16 residues. The CDR3 sequence: CASSSTTGHGVYGYTF. In nucleotides, the CDR3 is TGTGCCAGCAGCTCAACTACAGGGCACGGGGTATATGGCTACACCTTC.

This CDR3 is CASTHDRILLNTEAFF. CDR3 in DNA: TGTGCCAGTACCCACGATAGGATCCTTTTGAACACTGAAGCTTTCTTT. V and J are TRBV19 and TRBJ1-1, with no clear D. The CDR3 is made up of 16 amino acids. V shed 7 bases and J shed 0 bases, with 18 bases lying between them. Germline lookup yields CDR1 LNHDA and CDR2 SQIVND (reference sequence).

CDR3 DNA: TGTGCCAGCAGTTCCGCAGGGGGCGGGGAGACCCAGTACTTC. Encoded protein: CASSSAGGGETQYF. The chain joins TRBV28 to TRBJ2-5, with TRBD1 matching 8 bases. Germline CDR1 MDHEN, CDR2 SYDVKM. V gave up 4 bases and J gave up 5 bases; unmatched junction bases: 6. There are 14 residues in the CDR3.

The genes are TRBV6-2 or TRBV6-3 and TRBJ2-1, with 9 bases aligning to TRBD1. From germline, CDR1 is MNHEY and CDR2 SVGEGT. V was pared by 0 bases and J by 7 bases, with 10 bases of the junction left unmatched. CDR3 size: 17 residues. The CDR3 region is CASSYSPGQGIMNEQFF. The CDR3 nucleotides are TGTGCCAGCAGTTACTCCCCGGGACAGGGTATTATGAATGAGCAGTTCTTC.

The table lists this clonotype with many counts. CDR3 nucleotides: TGCGCCAGCAGCTTGGATGGGACCGGCGAGCAGTACTTC. Amino acid sequence: CASSLDGTGEQYF. The rearrangement joins TRBV5-1 to TRBJ2-7; D is perhaps TRBD1 or TRBD2 (5 bases each). CDR3 length: 13 amino acids. V was shortened by 0 bases and J by 6 bases, with 10 bases between the two germline ends. CDR1 SGHRS and CDR2 YFSETQ come from the germline V gene.

This clonotype was detected only a few times. J is TRBJ1-1 and V is TRBV7-2, with 9 bases that match TRBD1. Per germline, CDR1 SGHTA and CDR2 FQGNSA. The CDR3 runs 15 residues. The V and J ends lost 6 bases and 7 bases, in that order; junction bases with no gene match: 12. Here the CDR3 DNA reads TGTGCCAGCAGGCCCGACCACAGGGGGCATGGTGAAGCTTTCTTT. This codes for CASRPDHRGHGEAFF.

Comment on this clonotype: A much larger clonotype is one base distant, so this may be a read error. J is TRBJ2-5 and V is TRBV7-6; D remains ambiguous. The germline V gene has CDR1 SGHVS and CDR2 FNYEAQ. This CDR3 has 13 residues. V was clipped by 4 bases and J by 1 base, with 7 bases between them. This CDR3 reads CASSSRAQETQYF. CDR3 in DNA: TGTGCCAGCAGCTCCCGGGCCCAAGAGACCCAGTACTTC.